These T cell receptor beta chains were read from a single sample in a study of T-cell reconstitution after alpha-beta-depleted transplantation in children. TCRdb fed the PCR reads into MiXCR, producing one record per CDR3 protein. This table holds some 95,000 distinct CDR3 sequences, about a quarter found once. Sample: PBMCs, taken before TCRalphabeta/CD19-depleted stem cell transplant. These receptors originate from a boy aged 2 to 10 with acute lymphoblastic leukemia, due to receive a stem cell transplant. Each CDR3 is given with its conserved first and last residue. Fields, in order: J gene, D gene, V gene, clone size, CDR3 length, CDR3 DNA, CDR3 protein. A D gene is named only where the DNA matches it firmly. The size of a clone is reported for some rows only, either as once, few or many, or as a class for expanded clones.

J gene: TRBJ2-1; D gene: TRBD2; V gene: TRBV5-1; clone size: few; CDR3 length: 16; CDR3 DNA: TGCGCCAGCAGCTTGCCTCGGACTAGCGGGAGGAATGAGCAGTTCTTC; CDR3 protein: CASSLPRTSGRNEQFF
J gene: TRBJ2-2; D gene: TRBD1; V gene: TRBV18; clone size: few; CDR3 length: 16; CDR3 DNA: TGTGCCAGCTCACCCCGACAGGGGGCCAGAGGCGGGGAGCTGTTTTTT; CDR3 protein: CASSPRQGARGGELFF
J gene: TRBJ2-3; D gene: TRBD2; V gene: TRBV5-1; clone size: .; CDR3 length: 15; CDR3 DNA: TGCGCCGCAGCTGAACTAGCGGGTAACACAGATACGCAGTATTTT; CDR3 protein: CAAAELAGNTDTQYF
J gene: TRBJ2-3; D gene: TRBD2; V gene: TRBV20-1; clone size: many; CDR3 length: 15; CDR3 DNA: TGCAGTGCTTCATTGGAGCGGGAGGTCCCAGATACGCAGTATTTT; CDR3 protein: CSASLEREVPDTQYF
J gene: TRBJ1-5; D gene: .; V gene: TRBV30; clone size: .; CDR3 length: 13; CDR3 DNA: TGTGCCTGGAGTGGCGGGGACAATCAGCCCCAGCATTTT; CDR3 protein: CAWSGGDNQPQHF
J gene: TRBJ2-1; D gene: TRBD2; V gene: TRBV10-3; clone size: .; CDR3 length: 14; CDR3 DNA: TGTGCCATCAGGGGGCTAGCGGGAGCGGGGGAGCAGTTCTTC; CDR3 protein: CAIRGLAGAGEQFF
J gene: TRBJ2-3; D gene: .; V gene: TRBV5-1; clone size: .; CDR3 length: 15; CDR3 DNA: TGCGCCAGCTCTCGCGGCAGCGGAGGTGTAGATACGCAGTATTTT; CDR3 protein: CASSRGSGGVDTQYF
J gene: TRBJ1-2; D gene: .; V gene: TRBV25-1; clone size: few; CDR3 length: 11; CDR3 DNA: TGTGCCAGCAGTGGGTCTTCCGGGATCACCTTC; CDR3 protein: CASSGSSGITF
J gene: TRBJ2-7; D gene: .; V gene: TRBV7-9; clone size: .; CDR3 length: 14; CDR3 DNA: TGTGCCAGCAGCAAACGGGACCGTCTCTACGAGCAGTACTTC; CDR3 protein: CASSKRDRLYEQYF
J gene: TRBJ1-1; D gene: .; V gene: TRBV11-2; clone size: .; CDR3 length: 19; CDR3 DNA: TGTGCCAGCAGCCTAGTCCATTCAGTCTGGGCCCTCCTCAACACTGAAGCTTTCTTT; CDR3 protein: CASSLVHSVWALLNTEAFF
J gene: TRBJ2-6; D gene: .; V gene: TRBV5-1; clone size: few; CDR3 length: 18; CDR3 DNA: TGCGCCAGCAGCTCGGGCCGGGCCTTTCAATCTGGGGCCAACGTCCTGACTTTC; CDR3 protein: CASSSGRAFQSGANVLTF
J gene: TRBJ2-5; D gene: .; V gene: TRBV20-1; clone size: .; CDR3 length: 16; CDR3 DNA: TGCAGTGCTAGGATTATGGACAGCCGCCTCCAAGAGACCCAGTACTTC; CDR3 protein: CSARIMDSRLQETQYF
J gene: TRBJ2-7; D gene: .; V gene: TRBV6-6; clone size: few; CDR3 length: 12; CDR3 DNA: TGTGCCAGCGGGGGGTTAGTGTATGAGCAGTACTTC; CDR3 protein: CASGGLVYEQYF
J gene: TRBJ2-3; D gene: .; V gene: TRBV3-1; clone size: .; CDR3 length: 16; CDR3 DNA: TGTGCCAGCAGCCCGTGGGCATCCCCTAGCACAGATACGCAGTATTTT; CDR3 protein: CASSPWASPSTDTQYF
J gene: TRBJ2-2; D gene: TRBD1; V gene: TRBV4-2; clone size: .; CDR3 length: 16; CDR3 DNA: TGTGCCAGCAGCCAGGCGGACAGGGGAGACACCGGGGAGCTGTTTTTT; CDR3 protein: CASSQADRGDTGELFF
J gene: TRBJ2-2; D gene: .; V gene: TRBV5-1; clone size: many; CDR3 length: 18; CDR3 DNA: TGCGCCAGCAGCTTGGAGCGGATGGGGGGTTCGAACACCGGGGAGCTGTTTTTT; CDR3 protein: CASSLERMGGSNTGELFF
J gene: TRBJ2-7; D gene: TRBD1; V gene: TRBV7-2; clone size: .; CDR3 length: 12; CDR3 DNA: TGTGCCAGCAGCTTAATGGGACAGGGTTTTTACTTC; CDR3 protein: CASSLMGQGFYF
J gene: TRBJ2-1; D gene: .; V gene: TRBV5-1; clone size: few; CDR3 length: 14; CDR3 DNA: TGCGCCAGCAGCTGGGGACGGACTGGGGATGAGCAGTTCTTC; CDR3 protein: CASSWGRTGDEQFF